Presented here are 11 T cell receptor beta chains from one specimen sequenced in a study of read filtering for tumor transcriptome and immune sequencing. This library used roughly 400 ng RNA and molecular barcoded adaptors spanning alpha/delta and beta/gamma chains. A single record per CDR3 protein comes from TCRdb applying MiXCR to the reads. The table has about 62,000 distinct CDR3 sequences, approximately 18% seen once. Input material: a population of CD138-negative cells sorted from bone marrow. These receptors all stem from a donor at least 40 years old with multiple myeloma.

This clonotype showed up just a few times. Being one base from a much bigger clone, this may be a read error. Given the absence of the conserved phenylalanine or tryptophan at the CDR3 end, a read error is likely. The DNA is omitted, as the CDR3 cannot be located on it reliably, and the CDR3 follows TCRdb's listing. V gene TRBV20-1 combines with J gene TRBJ2-7; the table's D call TRBD2 went unverified against the DNA. With termini counted, the CDR3 has 14 amino acids. Germline V gives CDR1 DFQATT, CDR2 SNEGSKA (reference sequence). The CDR3 region is CSTLLRRRTYEQYL.

This clonotype has at least ten counts. V and J are TRBV4-1 and TRBJ2-2; TRBD2 aligns across 11 bases. V shed 2 bases, J shed 0 bases, and the junction held 2 bases outside the gene matches. Per germline, CDR1 MGHRA and CDR2 YSYEKL. The CDR3 is made up of 17 amino acids. The CDR3 protein is CASSQRLAGTNTGELFF. The CDR3 nucleotides read TGCGCCAGCAGCCAAAGACTAGCGGGAACGAACACCGGGGAGCTGTTTTTT.

This clonotype was observed many times. This rearrangement joins TRBV7-9 to TRBJ1-2; D is unclear. Germline V gene lookup returns CDR1 SEHNR and CDR2 FQNEAQ (reference sequence). CDR3 length equals 13 residues. Trimming took off 6 bases at V and 0 bases at J, with 8 bases between the two ends. The CDR3 bases are TGTGCCAGCAGTCCTAGGACTAACTATGGCTACACCTTC. Amino acids: CASSPRTNYGYTF.

With regard to this clonotype: Given a much more abundant clone one base away, this may be a read error. The chain uses TRBV19 and TRBJ2-7; perhaps TRBD2 as D (7 bases). This CDR3 region has 15 residues. The germline CDR1 and CDR2 sequences are LNHDA and SQIVND (reference sequence). The CDR3 bases are TGTGCCAGTAGTACCCCTGGACTAGGGGGTTACGTGCAGTACTTC. Its translation is CASSTPGLGGYVQYF.

This clonotype was found many times. The chain is built from TRBV9 and TRBJ2-1, with 10 positions matching TRBD1. The CDR3 is 17 residues long. V gave up 3 bases and J gave up 3 bases; unmatched junction bases: 9. Germline-derived CDR1 and CDR2 are SGDLS and YYNGEE. CDR3 region: CASSGEDRGSYYNEQFF. In nucleotides, the CDR3 is TGTGCCAGCAGCGGTGAGGACAGGGGGTCTTACTACAATGAGCAGTTCTTC.

This clonotype was observed a few times. V usage is TRBV23-1 and J usage is TRBJ1-5; unclear D gene. TRBV23-1 is recorded as an ORF, its role being uncertain. The CDR3 is 16 amino acids. V lost 1 base and J lost 1, with 11 bases in between. The CDR3, as DNA: TGCGCCAGCAGTCAATTTAAGGAGGGAAGCAATCAGCCCCAGCATTTT. Amino acid sequence: CASSQFKEGSNQPQHF.

This clonotype came up many times. The CDR3 DNA follows: TGCGCCAGCAGCCAAGCTGGGATTCAGACCACCGTTACGGAGACCCAGTACTTC. It is translated as CASSQAGIQTTVTETQYF. The gene calls are TRBV4-1 and TRBJ2-5; no clear D gene. There are 18 residues in the CDR3. CDR1 and CDR2 (germline): MGHRA, YSYEKL. V was cut by 1 base and J by 5 bases, with 23 bases left in between.

This clonotype came up many times. The genes are TRBV19 and TRBJ2-1, with 7 bases that match TRBD1. With 10 bases clipped from V and 8 bases from J, the junction kept 14 bases outside the gene matches. Germline loops: CDR1 LNHDA, CDR2 SQIVND (reference sequence). The CDR3 spans 14 residues. The CDR3 reads CATKGARGDHEQFF. As DNA, the CDR3 is TGTGCCACCAAGGGGGCGCGAGGTGATCATGAGCAGTTCTTC.

This clonotype was recorded many times. The V call is TRBV5-1, the J call TRBJ1-2; D is unresolved. The CDR3 loop spans 14 amino acids. Trimming removed 4 bases from V and 4 bases from J, with 14 bases in between. The germline gives CDR1 SGHRS, CDR2 YFSETQ. This CDR3 is CASSEGHTSYGYTF. CDR3 DNA sequence: TGCGCCAGCAGCGAGGGCCATACCTCCTATGGCTACACCTTC.

Many counts were recorded for this clonotype. The chain employs TRBV28 and TRBJ1-1, with D possibly TRBD1 on 5 matching bases. Per germline, CDR1 MDHEN and CDR2 SYDVKM. The V gene lost 6 bases and the J gene lost 5 bases, with 10 bases spanning the gap. The CDR3 is 12 residues long. CDR3 sequence reads: CASRLGGTEAFF. DNA for the CDR3: TGTGCCAGCAGGCTGGGGGGGACTGAAGCTTTCTTT.

This clonotype has ten or more counts. V is TRBV5-1 and J is TRBJ2-5, with TRBD1 matching 9 bases. This CDR3 has 14 residues. Trimming at V came to 5 bases and at J to 4 bases, leaving 6 bases not matched to a gene. Germline V lookup: CDR1 SGHRS, CDR2 YFSETQ. This CDR3 reads CASRRDRDGETQYF. The CDR3 bases are TGCGCCAGCAGGCGGGACAGGGACGGAGAGACCCAGTACTTC.